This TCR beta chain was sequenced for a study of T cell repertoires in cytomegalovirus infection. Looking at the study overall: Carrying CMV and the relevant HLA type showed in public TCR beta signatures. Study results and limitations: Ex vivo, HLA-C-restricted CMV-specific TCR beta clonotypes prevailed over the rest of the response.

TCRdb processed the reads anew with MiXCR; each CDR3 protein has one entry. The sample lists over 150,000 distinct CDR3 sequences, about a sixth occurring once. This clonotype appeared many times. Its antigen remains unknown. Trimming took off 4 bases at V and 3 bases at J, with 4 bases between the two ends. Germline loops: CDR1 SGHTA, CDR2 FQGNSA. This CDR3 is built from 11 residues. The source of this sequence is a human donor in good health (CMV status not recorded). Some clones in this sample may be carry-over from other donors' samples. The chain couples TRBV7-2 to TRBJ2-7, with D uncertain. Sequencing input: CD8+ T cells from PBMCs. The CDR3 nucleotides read TGTGCCAGCAGCTCCGACTACGAGCAGTACTTC. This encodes CASSSDYEQYF.